Listed here are 32 T cell receptor beta chains from one sample, sequenced in a study of cytomegalovirus exposure and HLA in healthy donors. Researchers ran the PCR with 60 Vbeta and 13 Jbeta primers. The data were produced by immunoSEQ multiplex PCR, yet TCRdb's version contains in-frame clones alone and is incomplete. The sample lists 90,000 to 100,000 clones; about 78% were seen once. Sample: PBMCs. The receptors derive from a woman between 40 and 55 years old in good health and CMV-seronegative.

This sequence joins TRBV28 and TRBJ2-3; perhaps TRBD1 as D (5 bases). The CDR3 is 15 residues long. V lost 6 bases to trimming and J lost 0 bases, with 13 bases between them. Germline V lookup: CDR1 MDHEN, CDR2 SYDVKM. Here the CDR3 DNA reads TGTGCCAGCAGCGATCAGGGTTCGAGCACAGATACGCAGTATTTT. It yields the protein CASSDQGSSTDTQYF.

J is TRBJ1-2 and V is TRBV7-9; TRBD1 aligns across 9 bases. The J segment lost 8 bases and the V segment lost 5 bases, leaving 15 bases of the junction unmatched. The CDR3 runs to 16 residues. Per germline, CDR1 SEHNR and CDR2 FQNEAQ (reference sequence). CDR3 amino acids: CASSPRTGATSGGYTF. The CDR3 DNA sequence: TGTGCCAGCAGCCCTCGGACAGGGGCCACGTCGGGAGGCTACACCTTC.

This rearrangement joins TRBV5-4 to TRBJ1-5, with TRBD1 as a possible D gene (6 bases). This CDR3 is 16 amino acids long. Trimming took off 4 bases at V and 3 bases at J, with 17 bases between the two ends. CDR1 is SGHNT and CDR2 is YYREEE in the germline V gene (reference sequence). The CDR3 DNA is TGTGCCAGCAGCCAAGATCGGACAGCCTACAATCAGCCCCAGCATTTT. Translation gives CASSQDRTAYNQPQHF. The whole variable domain, filled in from reference TRBV5-4 and TRBJ1-5, reads ETGVTQSPTHLIKTRGQQVTLRCSSQSGHNTVSWYQQALGQGPQFIFQYYREEENGRGNFPPRFSGLQFPNYSSELNVNALELDDSALYLCASSQDRTAYNQPQHFGDGTRLSIL.

This clone was observed a single time. This chain links TRBV29-1 with TRBJ2-3, with D possibly being TRBD2 (6 bases). Germline assignment: CDR1 SQVTM and CDR2 ANQGSEA. CDR3 length: 12 amino acids. V was clipped by 4 bases and J by 1 base, with 6 bases between them. CDR3 in amino acids: CSVASGTDTQYF. The CDR3 DNA reads TGCAGCGTTGCTAGCGGCACAGATACGCAGTATTTT.

The CDR3 DNA follows: TGTGCCAGCAGTCACACTTATAGCGGGAGGAAAGGGACCCAGTACTTC. This gives the protein CASSHTYSGRKGTQYF. The chain joins TRBV27 to TRBJ2-5; 10 bases fit TRBD2. The V gene end was trimmed by 5 bases and the J gene end by 7 bases; junction bases not matched to a gene: 13. The CDR3 totals 16 residues. Germline V gene lookup returns CDR1 MNHEY and CDR2 SMNVEV (reference sequence).

The rearrangement links TRBV27 to TRBJ1-2, with D uncertain. This CDR3 is built from 10 residues. V lost 6 bases to trimming and J lost 8 bases, with 7 bases between them. Germline V gene lookup returns CDR1 MNHEY and CDR2 SMNVEV (reference sequence). CDR3 loop: CASSNGGYTF. The DNA for the CDR3 is TGTGCCAGCAGCAACGGGGGCTACACCTTC.

V and J are TRBV19 and TRBJ1-1; the match to TRBD1 covers 12 bases. V dropped 5 bases and J dropped 7; count of bases not matched to a gene: 17. The CDR3 totals 18 residues. Germline CDR1 and CDR2: LNHDA and SQIVND (reference sequence). In nucleotides, the CDR3 is TGTGCCAGTAGTCCCATACCGGGGCTGGGACAGGGGGCTAGTGAAGCTTTCTTT. Translation gives CASSPIPGLGQGASEAFF.

This chain joins TRBV7-2 and TRBJ1-5; perhaps TRBD1 as D (6 bases). The V and J ends lost 3 bases and 2 bases respectively, with 14 bases between them. Germline assignment: CDR1 SGHTA and CDR2 FQGNSA. The CDR3 length is 16 residues. CDR3: CASSFSRGFGNQPQHF. In nucleotides, the CDR3 is TGTGCCAGCAGCTTCTCTAGGGGGTTTGGCAATCAGCCCCAGCATTTT.

V is TRBV4-2 and J is TRBJ2-7, with 13 positions matching TRBD2. The CDR3 has 18 residues. Germline V gene sequence: CDR1 LGHNA, CDR2 YNFKEQ. The ends lost 0 bases at V and 2 bases at J; junction bases unmatched: 7. CDR3 nucleotide sequence: TGTGCCAGCAGCCAAGATCCGCCGGGACTAGCGGGAACCTACGAGCAGTACTTC. Translation: CASSQDPPGLAGTYEQYF.

This rearrangement joins TRBV5-4 to TRBJ1-1; possibly TRBD1 for D (6 bases). The CDR3 contains 14 residues. CDR1 SGHNT and CDR2 YYREEE come from the germline V gene (reference sequence). Trimming stripped 3 bases from V and 4 bases from J, with 13 bases between. The CDR3 sequence: CASSSQGSPTEAFF. CDR3 DNA: TGTGCCAGCAGCTCGCAGGGGAGCCCCACTGAAGCTTTCTTT.

Note on this clone: The same CDR3 arises from other DNA sequences in this sample as well. This CDR3 reads CASSSGQGETQYF. The CDR3 region has the DNA TGTGCCAGCAGTTCTGGACAGGGAGAGACCCAGTACTTC. The chain is built from TRBV6-5 and TRBJ2-5; 8 positions agree with TRBD1. The V gene end was trimmed by 4 bases and the J gene end by 4 bases; junction bases not matched to a gene: 2. The CDR3 totals 13 residues. Germline assignment: CDR1 MNHEY and CDR2 SVGAGI.

The genes are TRBV6-1 and TRBJ2-3; TRBD1 is a possible D gene (6 bases). Deletions cut 6 bases from V and 7 bases from J, with 11 bases between. The CDR3 length is 12 residues. CDR1 is MNHNS, CDR2 SASEGT, per germline. The CDR3 reads CASSNRENTQYF. The CDR3 nucleotides are TGTGCCAGCAGCAACAGGGAAAATACGCAGTATTTT.

The chain is built from TRBV28 and TRBJ2-7, with TRBD1 identical over 8 bases. V was clipped by 6 bases and J by 1 base; unmatched bases: 8. The germline V gene has CDR1 MDHEN and CDR2 SYDVKM. The CDR3 extends over 15 amino acids. The CDR3 coding sequence is TGTGCCAGCAGCCCCTCGGGACAGGTTTCCTACGAGCAGTACTTC. Residues: CASSPSGQVSYEQYF. Using reference TRBV28 and TRBJ2-7 for the parts outside the CDR3, the full variable domain is DVKVTQSSRYLVKRTGEKVFLECVQDMDHENMFWYRQDPGLGLRLIYFSYDVKMKEKGDIPEGYSVSREKKERFSLILESASTNQTSMYLCASSPSGQVSYEQYFGPGTRLTVT.

This clone was counted only a few times. The gene calls are TRBV6-4 and TRBJ2-1, with D perhaps matching TRBD2 (5 bases). This CDR3 is 16 amino acids long. V dropped 4 bases and J dropped 1 base, with 14 bases sitting between them. Germline lookup yields CDR1 MRHNA and CDR2 SNTAGT. The CDR3 loop is CASSVKSGSSYNEQFF. CDR3 coding DNA: TGTGCCAGCAGTGTGAAAAGCGGCTCTTCCTACAATGAGCAGTTCTTC.

The chain carries TRBV7-2 and TRBJ2-3; TRBD2 is a possible D gene (5 bases). CDR3 length: 15 amino acids. The germline V gene encodes CDR1 SGHTA and CDR2 FQGNSA. Trimming removed 4 bases at V and 0 bases at J, with 11 bases between. This CDR3 is CASSSDSVSTDTQYF. Here the CDR3 DNA reads TGTGCCAGCAGCTCGGACTCCGTCAGCACAGATACGCAGTATTTT.

The V gene is TRBV10-3, the J gene TRBJ2-7, with D possibly matching TRBD2 (6 bases). Germline loops: CDR1 ENHRY, CDR2 SYGVKD. Trimming stripped 6 bases from V and 0 bases from J, with 12 bases between. The CDR3 extends over 14 amino acids. The CDR3 sequence is CAIRDTRDSYEQYF. CDR3 bases: TGTGCCATCAGAGATACGCGGGACTCCTACGAGCAGTACTTC.

The V call is TRBV5-6, the J call TRBJ2-3; the match to TRBD1 covers 9 bases. In germline, CDR1 is SGHDT, CDR2 YYEEEE. V dropped 3 bases and J dropped 3; count of bases not matched to a gene: 2. The CDR3 contains 14 residues. The DNA for the CDR3 is TGTGCCAGCAGCTGGGACAGGGTGACAGATACGCAGTATTTT. As protein: CASSWDRVTDTQYF.

The chain is built from TRBV7-8 and TRBJ2-2; TRBD2 matches at 8 bases. Losses at the gene ends were 5 bases for V and 0 bases for J; bases not matched to a gene: 8. CDR1 and CDR2 (germline): SGHVS, FQNEAQ. This CDR3 contains 17 residues. CDR3 nucleotides: TGTGCCAGCAGCCCGGGAGGCGGGGGGACGAACACCGGGGAGCTGTTTTTT. Residues: CASSPGGGGTNTGELFF.

This clone was seen a handful of times. The genes are TRBV4-1 and TRBJ1-4; 9 positions agree with TRBD1. V lost 2 bases and J lost 8; bases outside the gene matches: 9. The CDR3 extends over 16 amino acids. Germline-derived CDR1 and CDR2 are MGHRA and YSYEKL. The CDR3 nucleotides are TGCGCCAGCAGCCAACAACAGGGGGCGCAGAGGGAAAAACTGTTTTTT. This encodes CASSQQQGAQREKLFF.

J is TRBJ1-1 and V is TRBV19, with D possibly matching TRBD1 (5 bases). This CDR3 spans 13 amino acids. Germline V lookup: CDR1 LNHDA, CDR2 SQIVND (reference sequence). The germline V and J ends were trimmed by 2 bases and 6 bases, with 10 bases remaining between them. The CDR3 reads CASSIQGGAEAFF. The DNA for the CDR3 is TGTGCCAGTAGTATACAGGGAGGCGCTGAAGCTTTCTTT.

This clone was counted between two and nine times. The chain uses TRBV29-1 and TRBJ2-6; D perhaps matches TRBD1 (5 bases). Deletions cut 6 bases from V and 15 bases from J, with 15 bases between. The CDR3 runs 11 residues. Germline values: CDR1 SQVTM, CDR2 ANQGSEA. The CDR3 DNA follows: TGCAGCGTAAGGGGCGAGCAGGACCTGACTTTC. Amino acid sequence: CSVRGEQDLTF.

This rearrangement joins TRBV9 to TRBJ2-1; D perhaps matches TRBD2 (6 bases). V lost 4 bases to trimming and J lost 4 bases, with 18 bases between them. The CDR3 is made up of 16 amino acids. Germline V gives CDR1 SGDLS, CDR2 YYNGEE. CDR3 protein: CASSPRGVAAYNEQFF. The CDR3 DNA follows: TGTGCCAGCAGCCCGAGAGGGGTAGCGGCTTACAATGAGCAGTTCTTC.

V and J are TRBV28 and TRBJ1-1; D is unresolved. This CDR3 region has 12 residues. Germline CDR1 is MDHEN and CDR2 is SYDVKM. Between the trimmed V and J ends, which lost 1 base and 5 bases, there was a span of 5 bases. This CDR3 reads CASSLSGTEAFF. The CDR3 bases are TGTGCCAGCAGTTTATCAGGAACTGAAGCTTTCTTT.

The table lists this clone with a few counts. V is TRBV5-1 and J is TRBJ2-1; 11 nucleotides line up with TRBD2. V was clipped by 6 bases and J by 6 bases; unmatched bases: 5. The CDR3 is 14 residues long. Looked up from germline, CDR1 is SGHRS and CDR2 is YFSETQ. The CDR3 DNA sequence: TGCGCCAGCATCGACGGGACTAGCGGCAATGAGCAGTTCTTC. This codes for CASIDGTSGNEQFF.

CDR3 sequence (DNA): TGTGCCAGCAAACCGGTAGAGGCAGGGTATCGAAAACTGTTTTTT. Translated, it gives CASKPVEAGYRKLFF. This rearrangement joins TRBV6-5 to TRBJ1-4, with D perhaps TRBD1 (5 bases). The germline V gene encodes CDR1 MNHEY and CDR2 SVGAGI. V was trimmed by 7 bases and J by 10 bases, leaving 22 bases between them. The CDR3 has 15 residues.

The chain couples TRBV9 to TRBJ1-2, with 12 nucleotides matching TRBD1. The CDR3 has 12 residues. Germline assignment: CDR1 SGDLS and CDR2 YYNGEE. The trim removed 7 bases at V and 7 bases at J, leaving 2 bases unmatched. As DNA, the CDR3 is TGTGCCAGCGGGACAGGGGGCTGTGGCTACACCTTC. Its protein is CASGTGGCGYTF.

The rearrangement links TRBV6-1 to TRBJ2-4; the D gene is possibly TRBD2 (6 bases). This CDR3 has 13 residues. In germline, CDR1 is MNHNS, CDR2 SASEGT. Deletions cut 9 bases from V and 8 bases from J, with 17 bases between. CDR3: CASPGTPTDIQYF. CDR3 nucleotides: TGTGCCAGTCCCGGGACTCCCACGGACATTCAGTACTTC.

The chain joins TRBV29-1 to TRBJ2-2, with a possible D match to TRBD1 (5 bases). Trimming left V 1 base short and J 6 bases short, with 15 bases between. Germline CDR1 is SQVTM and CDR2 is ANQGSEA. This CDR3 is built from 15 residues. The CDR3 region has the DNA TGCAGCGTTGAAGTCCGTAGGGGCGAGGCCGGGGAGCTGTTTTTT. It specifies CSVEVRRGEAGELFF.

This sequence joins TRBV6-6 and TRBJ1-1, with a possible D match to TRBD1 (5 bases). Germline lookup yields CDR1 MNHNY and CDR2 SVGAGI (reference sequence). Trimming stripped 2 bases from V and 0 bases from J, with 7 bases between. The CDR3 length is 14 residues. DNA for the CDR3: TGTGCCAGCAGTTACGGGGGGATGAACACTGAAGCTTTCTTT. It is translated as CASSYGGMNTEAFF.

The CDR3 sequence: CASSADRVSYEQYF. CDR3 nucleotides: TGTGCCAGCAGCGCGGACAGGGTCTCCTACGAGCAGTACTTC. The chain is built from TRBV6-1 and TRBJ2-5; TRBD1 agrees at 8 bases. The DNA end favors TRBJ2-7, so the J call may be wrong. Germline lookup yields CDR1 MNHNS and CDR2 SASEGT. The CDR3 loop spans 14 amino acids.

This clone occurred a few times. The chain links TRBV2 to TRBJ1-1; D is possibly TRBD1 (5 bases). Per the germline V gene, CDR1 is SNHLY and CDR2 is FYNNEI. V shed 9 bases and J shed 0 bases, with 17 bases lying between them. This CDR3 has 15 amino acids. The CDR3: CASREQELMNTEAFF. The CDR3, as DNA: TGTGCCAGTCGCGAACAGGAACTCATGAACACTGAAGCTTTCTTT.

The chain joins TRBV5-6 to TRBJ2-2; D may be TRBD1 (5 bases). V was cut by 2 bases and J by 0 bases, with 14 bases left in between. The CDR3 contains 17 residues. CDR1 is SGHDT and CDR2 is YYEEEE in the germline V gene. The chain's CDR3 is CASSLPRQIANTGELFF. CDR3 nucleotide sequence: TGTGCCAGCAGCTTACCCCGACAGATCGCGAACACCGGGGAGCTGTTTTTT. Drawing the rest from reference TRBV5-6 and TRBJ2-2, the complete variable domain is DAGVTQSPTHLIKTRGQQVTLRCSPKSGHDTVSWYQQALGQGPQFIFQYYEEEERQRGNFPDRFSGHQFPNYSSELNVNALLLGDSALYLCASSLPRQIANTGELFFGEGSRLTVL.